This T cell receptor beta chain was found in a study of cytomegalovirus exposure and HLA in healthy donors. Findings and caveats of the study: Specificity of a few CMV-associated chains for CMV antigens was verified in vitro. Being indistinguishable, some V segments were excluded, TRBV6-2 and TRBV6-3 among them. The study recorded about 160 TCR beta chains that were cytomegalovirus-associated.

The primer mix had 60 Vbeta and 13 Jbeta primers. The assay was immunoSEQ multiplex PCR, and TCRdb's table has in-frame clones only and misses some. Of about 70,000 clones listed, roughly 88% were seen once; the top ten hold just under 2%. To note about this clone: Its antigen is not identified.

These donors, healthy bone marrow donors, were studied. The CDR3 runs 13 residues. CDR1 and CDR2 from the germline V gene are SEHNR and FQNEAQ (reference sequence). Trimming left V 1 base short and J 10 bases short, with 11 bases between. This clonotype was obtained from a woman aged 25 to 39 in good health and CMV-seronegative. The source material was PBMCs. The rearrangement links TRBV7-9 to TRBJ2-1, with D hard to call. The CDR3 sequence is CASSLVRTVEQFF. The CDR3 DNA follows: TGTGCCAGCAGCTTAGTCCGTACGGTGGAGCAGTTCTTC. Combining the CDR3 with reference TRBV7-9 and TRBJ2-1 gives the whole variable domain DTGVSQNPRHKITKRGQNVTFRCDPISEHNRLYWYRQTLGQGPEFLTYFQNEAQLEKSRLLSDRFSAERPKGSFSTLEIQRTEQGDSAMYLCASSLVRTVEQFFGPGTRLTVL.